This TCR beta chain was sequenced during a study of OX40 agonist ivuxolimab in advanced cancers. V lost 5 bases and J lost 7, with 15 bases in between. Germline CDR1 reads SGHRS; CDR2 reads YFSETQ. CDR3 length: 14 amino acids. This clone was detected a few times. Method: immunoSEQ multiplex PCR; TCRdb's copy keeps in-frame clones and lacks some. The table records 52,000 or so clones, about 83% of them present only once. This receptor was identified in an adult with an advanced solid tumor such as melanoma, head and neck, liver or kidney cancer. The chain recombines TRBV5-1 with TRBJ1-4, with D tentatively TRBD1 (5 bases). Sequenced material: CD4+ or CD8+ T cells sorted from blood, taken in a trial of the OX40 agonist ivuxolimab. The CDR3 spells CASRETGGGEKLFF. In DNA form, the CDR3 reads TGCGCCAGCAGAGAGACCGGGGGAGGTGAAAAACTGTTTTTT.